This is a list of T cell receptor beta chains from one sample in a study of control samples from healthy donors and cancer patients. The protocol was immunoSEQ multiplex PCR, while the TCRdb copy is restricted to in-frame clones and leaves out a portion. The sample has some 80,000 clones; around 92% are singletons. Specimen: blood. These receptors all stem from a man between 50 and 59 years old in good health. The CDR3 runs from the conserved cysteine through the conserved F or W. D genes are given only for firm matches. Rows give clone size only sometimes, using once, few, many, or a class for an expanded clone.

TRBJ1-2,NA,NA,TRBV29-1,TGCAGCGTTCGTTACTCCAGGAATGGCTACACCTTC,CSVRYSRNGYTF
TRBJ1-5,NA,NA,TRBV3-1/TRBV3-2,TGTGCCAGCAGCCACTCCACGGGGGGGGATCAGCCCCAGCATTTT,CASSHSTGGDQPQHF
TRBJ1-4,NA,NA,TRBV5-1,TGCGCCAGCAGCTTGGCCCGGTCCGCGGGTGAAAAACTGTTTTTT,CASSLARSAGEKLFF
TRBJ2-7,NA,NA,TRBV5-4,TGTGCCAGCAGCTTGGGGGGGAGCCCCTACGAGCAGTACTTC,CASSLGGSPYEQYF
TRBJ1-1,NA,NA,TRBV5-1,TGCGCCAGCAGGTCGGGGCCGGAAGAAGCTTTCTTT,CASRSGPEEAFF
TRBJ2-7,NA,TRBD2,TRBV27,TGTGCCAGCAGTTTAGAGAGCGGGGGCTACTACGAGCAGTACTTC,CASSLESGGYYEQYF
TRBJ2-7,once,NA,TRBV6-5,TGTGCCAGCAGTTCCAGAGACGGCTCCTACGAGCAGTACTTC,CASSSRDGSYEQYF
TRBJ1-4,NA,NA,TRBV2,TGTGCCAGCCGAGACGAAAAACTGTTTTTT,CASRDEKLFF
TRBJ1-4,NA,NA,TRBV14,TGTGCCAGCAGCCAAGTGGGGAGCACTAATGAAAAACTGTTTTTT,CASSQVGSTNEKLFF
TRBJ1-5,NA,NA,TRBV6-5,TGTGCCAGCAGTCCTACAGGTTCTAGCAATCAGCCCCAGCATTTT,CASSPTGSSNQPQHF
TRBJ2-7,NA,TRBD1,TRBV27,TGTGCCAGCAGTCCCGGACAGGGTTACGAGCAGTACTTC,CASSPGQGYEQYF
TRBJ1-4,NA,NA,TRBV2,TGTGCCAGCGGTGAGGGAGGGGAAAAACTGTTTTTT,CASGEGGEKLFF
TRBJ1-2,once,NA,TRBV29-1,TGCAGCGCTGAAAAGGGGAACTATGGCTACACCTTC,CSAEKGNYGYTF
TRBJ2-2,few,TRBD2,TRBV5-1,TGCGCCAGCAGCGGCGGGGGGGTACCCGGGGAGCTGTTTTTT,CASSGGGVPGELFF
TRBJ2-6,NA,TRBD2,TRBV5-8,TGTGCCAGCAGCCCCCGGGGGGTCGGGGCCAACGTCCTGACTTTC,CASSPRGVGANVLTF
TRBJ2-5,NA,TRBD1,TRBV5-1,TGCGCCAGCAGGCGCGGGACAGGGGAAAGAGAGACCCAGTACTTC,CASRRGTGERETQYF
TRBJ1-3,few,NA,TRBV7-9,TGTGCCAGCAGCTTAGCGCTTGGGGAGTTGGACACCATATATTTT,CASSLALGELDTIYF
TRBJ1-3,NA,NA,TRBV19,TGTGCCAGTAGAGTAGGGTTCTCTGGAAACACCATATATTTT,CASRVGFSGNTIYF
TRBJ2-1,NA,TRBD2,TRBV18,TGTGCCAGCTCACCCACCGCTAGCGGGGTCTACAATGAGCAGTTCTTC,CASSPTASGVYNEQFF
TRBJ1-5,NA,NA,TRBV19,TGTGCCAGTACCGACAGGCAGGGTCAGCCCCAGCATTTT,CASTDRQGQPQHF
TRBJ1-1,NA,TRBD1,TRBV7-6,TGTGCCAGCAGCGCCGGGACAGAGAACACTGAAGCTTTCTTT,CASSAGTENTEAFF
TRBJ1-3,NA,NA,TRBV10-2,TGCGCCAGCAGTGATACCGGAAACACCATATATTTT,CASSDTGNTIYF
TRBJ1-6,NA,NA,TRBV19,TGTGCCACTAGGGGTCTCTTAAATTCACCCCTCCACTTT,CATRGLLNSPLHF
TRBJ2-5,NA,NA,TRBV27,TGTGCCAGCAGCCCAACAGGGTGGCAAGAGACCCAGTACTTC,CASSPTGWQETQYF
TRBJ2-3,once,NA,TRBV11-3,TGTGCCAGCAGCTTAGAGGAAGCCGCGACTGGAGATACGCAGTATTTT,CASSLEEAATGDTQYF
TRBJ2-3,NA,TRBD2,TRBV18,TGTGCCAGCTCACTCACTCTGACTAGCGGGGAAAGGCATACGCAGTATTTT,CASSLTLTSGERHTQYF
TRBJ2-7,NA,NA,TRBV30,TGTGCCTGGAGTGCTCCCTCGCCCGGGACACCTGAGGAGCAGTACTTC,CAWSAPSPGTPEEQYF
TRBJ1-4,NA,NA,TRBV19,TGTGCCAGTAGTTTGTGGCAGCCGGCAACTAATGAAAAACTGTTTTTT,CASSLWQPATNEKLFF
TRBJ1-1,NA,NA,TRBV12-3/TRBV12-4,TGTGCCAGCAGTCCTGTTGGGGCTCCTGAAGCTTTCTTT,CASSPVGAPEAFF
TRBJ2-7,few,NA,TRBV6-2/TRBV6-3,TGTGCCAGCAGTTACTCAGGGACGGTTAGCTCCTACGAGCAGTACTTC,CASSYSGTVSSYEQYF
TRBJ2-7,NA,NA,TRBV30,TGTGCCTGGAGTATGGGTCACGAGCAGTACTTC,CAWSMGHEQYF
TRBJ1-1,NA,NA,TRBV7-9,TGTGCCAGCAGCTTTAGTAACACTGAAGCTTTCTTT,CASSFSNTEAFF
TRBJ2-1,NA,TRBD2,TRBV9,TGTGCCAGCAGCCCACGGACTAGCGGGGGGGGCGAGCAGTTCTTC,CASSPRTSGGGEQFF
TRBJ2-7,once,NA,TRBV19,TGTGCCAGTAGTTCCCAACTCCACAGCTCCTACGAGCAGTACTTC,CASSSQLHSSYEQYF
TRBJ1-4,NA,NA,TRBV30,TGTGCCTGGAGTGCGGGGACGGCAGGGGATGAAAAACTGTTTTTT,CAWSAGTAGDEKLFF
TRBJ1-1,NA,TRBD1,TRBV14,TGTGCCAGCAGCCAAACAGGGGTATCTGAAGCTTTCTTT,CASSQTGVSEAFF
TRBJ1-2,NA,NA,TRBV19,TGTGCCAGCTACCCTTCGGGACCTCGAAAGGGAGAGGCCTTC,CASYPSGPRKGEAF
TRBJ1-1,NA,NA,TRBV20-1,TGCAGTGCTGAGGGGAACACTGAAGCTTTCTTT,CSAEGNTEAFF
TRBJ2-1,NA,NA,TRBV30,TGTGCCTGCTCTACCTACAATGAGCAGTTCTTC,CACSTYNEQFF
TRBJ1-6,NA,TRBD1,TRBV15,TGTGCCACCAGCAGATACCGGGACAGGGAAAATTCACCCCTCCACTTT,CATSRYRDRENSPLHF
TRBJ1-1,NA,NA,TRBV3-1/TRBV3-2,TGTGCCAGCAGCCGTAATGGGGGGACTTCTCTCGCTTTCTTT,CASSRNGGTSLAFF
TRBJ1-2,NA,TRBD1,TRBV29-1,TGCAGCGTCAGCCCTTTCGGGACAGTGGTTGGCTACACCTTC,CSVSPFGTVVGYTF
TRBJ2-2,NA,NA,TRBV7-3,TGTGCCAGCAGCTTAACGGTGGGCCCAGCCGGGGAGCTGTTTTTT,CASSLTVGPAGELFF
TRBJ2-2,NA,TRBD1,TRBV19,TGTGCCAGTAGTAGGGACAGGGCCTTTACCGGGGAGCTGTTTTTT,CASSRDRAFTGELFF
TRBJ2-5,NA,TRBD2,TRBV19,TGTGCCAGTAGCTGGTCCGGACTAGCGGGGGAAGAGACCCAGTACTTC,CASSWSGLAGEETQYF
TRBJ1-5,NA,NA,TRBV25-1,TGTGCCAGCAGTGAAATTGGGGAGAATCAGCCCCAGCATTTT,CASSEIGENQPQHF
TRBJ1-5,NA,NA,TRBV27,TGTGCCAGCAGTTTACGGGGATTTCATCCCCAGCATTTT,CASSLRGFHPQHF
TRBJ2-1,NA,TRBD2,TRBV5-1,TGCGCCAGCAGCTTGGCCCGCCGACTAGCGGGGGGGCCGGGCTCCCACAATGAGCAGTTCTTC,CASSLARRLAGGPGSHNEQFF
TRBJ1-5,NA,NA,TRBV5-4,TGTGCCAGCAGCTTGGGGCTTGATCAGCCCCAGCATTTT,CASSLGLDQPQHF
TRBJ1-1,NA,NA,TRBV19,TGTGCCAGTAGTAGCGGCAGTGAAGCTTTCTTT,CASSSGSEAFF
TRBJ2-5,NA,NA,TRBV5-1,TGCGCCAGCAGCTTGGTCGAGATAGAGACCCAGTACTTC,CASSLVEIETQYF
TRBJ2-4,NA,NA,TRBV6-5,TGTGCCACCCGGGTAGCCAAAAACATTCAGTACTTC,CATRVAKNIQYF
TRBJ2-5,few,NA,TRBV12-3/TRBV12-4,TGTGCCAGCAGTTTATTCAACGGCAGGGCCAACTTC,CASSLFNGRANF
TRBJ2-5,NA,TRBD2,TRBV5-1,TGCGCCAGCAGCTTTTTTACTAGCGGGGGGCCGGAGACCCAGTACTTC,CASSFFTSGGPETQYF